The 21 T cell receptor beta chains reported below all come from one sample, sequenced in a study of cytomegalovirus exposure and HLA in healthy donors. 60 Vbeta and 13 Jbeta primers were used in PCR. Only in-frame clones appear in the TCRdb table, and some are missing; sequencing was by immunoSEQ multiplex PCR. The sample gives 110,000 or so clones, 81% of which show up once; under 2.5% is in the top ten. Sequences were obtained from PBMCs. The source is a woman in her 30s in good health and CMV-seronegative.

The rearrangement links TRBV29-1 to TRBJ2-7; tentative D call: TRBD2 (6 bases). Per the germline V gene, CDR1 is SQVTM and CDR2 is ANQGSEA. CDR3 length: 13 amino acids. Trimming took 7 bases from V and 1 from J, leaving 14 bases between them. CDR3 nucleotide sequence: TGCAGCGCAAACTTACGGGGGTCCTACGAGCAGTACTTC. This gives the protein CSANLRGSYEQYF.

The V gene is TRBV30, the J gene TRBJ1-2; TRBD1 might be the D (6 bases). Deletions cut 4 bases from V and 6 bases from J, with 30 bases between. The V gene's germline CDR1 is GTSNPN and CDR2 SVGIG (reference sequence). The CDR3 is made up of 18 amino acids. The CDR3 is CAWNTVPGAPSPGDGYTF. The CDR3 coding sequence is TGTGCCTGGAATACAGTCCCAGGGGCACCCTCACCCGGAGATGGCTACACCTTC.

J is TRBJ1-1 and V is TRBV5-1, with D possibly TRBD1 on 5 matching bases. The CDR3 is 12 residues long. Germline CDR1 is SGHRS and CDR2 is YFSETQ. The V gene lost 5 bases and the J gene lost 2 bases, with 7 bases spanning the gap. CDR3 amino acids: CASSTGNTEAFF. The CDR3 DNA reads as TGCGCCAGCAGTACAGGTAACACTGAAGCTTTCTTT.

The V gene is TRBV9, the J gene TRBJ2-2; D unclear. The V end was cut by 0 bases, the J end by 5 bases, with 14 bases between. Germline lookup yields CDR1 SGDLS and CDR2 YYNGEE. This CDR3 spans 16 amino acids. The CDR3 sequence: CASSVANVRLTGELFF. The CDR3, as DNA: TGTGCCAGCAGCGTAGCTAACGTCAGGCTGACCGGGGAGCTGTTTTTT.

The gene calls are TRBV12-5 and TRBJ2-7; weak D call: TRBD1 (6 bases). With 0 bases removed from V and 2 bases from J, the gap between germline ends came to 26 bases. Germline CDR1 and CDR2: LGHNT and FRNRAP. The CDR3 extends over 20 amino acids. CDR3 amino acids: CASGLVRGRAGVLPTYEQYF. For the CDR3, the DNA is TGTGCTAGTGGTTTGGTACGGGGAAGGGCAGGGGTCTTACCTACCTACGAGCAGTACTTC.

V usage is TRBV11-2 and J usage is TRBJ2-2; TRBD2 aligns across 9 bases. The V segment lost 4 bases and the J segment 4 bases; nucleotides outside the gene matches: 13. This CDR3 is built from 18 residues. From germline, CDR1 is SGHAT and CDR2 FQNNGV. The CDR3 bases are TGTGCCAGCAGCTCGCCCGTGTCTTTAGCGGGGGTCACCGGGGAGCTGTTTTTT. Encoded protein: CASSSPVSLAGVTGELFF. Full variable domain (missing parts from reference TRBV11-2 and TRBJ2-2): EAGVAQSPRYKIIEKRQSVAFWCNPISGHATLYWYQQILGQGPKLLIQFQNNGVVDDSQLPKDRFSAERLKGVDSTLKIQPAKLEDSAVYLCASSSPVSLAGVTGELFFGEGSRLTVL.

This chain joins TRBV29-1 and TRBJ2-5; 8 bases match TRBD1. The germline V gene encodes CDR1 SQVTM and CDR2 ANQGSEA. V shed 6 bases and J 5 bases; nucleotides not matched to a gene: 11. This CDR3 is built from 14 residues. CDR3 in DNA: TGCAGCGTCGGAACTACAGGGGGGTGGGAGACCCAGTACTTC. Translating it yields CSVGTTGGWETQYF.

V usage is TRBV10-2 and J usage is TRBJ1-5; TRBD1 matches at 10 bases. V trimming: 2 bases; J trimming: 2 bases; junction bases outside the gene matches: 3. Per the germline V gene, CDR1 is WSHSY and CDR2 is SAAADI. The CDR3 extends over 16 amino acids. The CDR3: CASSEVGTGGNQPQHF. The CDR3 region has the DNA TGCGCCAGCAGTGAGGTCGGGACAGGGGGCAATCAGCCCCAGCATTTT.

This chain links TRBV7-6 with TRBJ2-7; TRBD2 agrees at 8 bases. CDR1 and CDR2 from the germline V gene are SGHVS and FNYEAQ. V was pared by 2 bases and J by 3 bases, with 9 bases of the junction left unmatched. The CDR3 length is 16 residues. CDR3 protein: CASSLSSRGGYYEQYF. CDR3 nucleotide sequence: TGTGCCAGCAGCTTATCGTCACGGGGGGGATACTACGAGCAGTACTTC.

The chain recombines TRBV19 with TRBJ1-2, with D maybe TRBD1 (5 bases). Between the trimmed V and J ends, which lost 5 bases and 4 bases, there was a span of 8 bases. In germline, CDR1 is LNHDA, CDR2 SQIVND (reference sequence). The CDR3 loop spans 12 amino acids. The CDR3 DNA is TGTGCCAGTAGTCAGGGCCTCTATGGCTACACCTTC. The encoded protein is CASSQGLYGYTF. The full variable domain, its missing parts supplied by reference TRBV19 and TRBJ1-2, is DGGITQSPKYLFRKEGQNVTLSCEQNLNHDAMYWYRQDPGQGLRLIYYSQIVNDFQKGDIAEGYSVSREKKESFPLTVTSAQKNPTAFYLCASSQGLYGYTFGSGTRLTVV.

This clone was recorded a few times. The chain joins TRBV5-1 to TRBJ2-2, with a weak D call TRBD2 (5 bases). Germline V CDR1 and CDR2: SGHRS, YFSETQ. This CDR3 has 17 residues. V dropped 0 bases and J dropped 6 bases, with 18 bases sitting between them. The CDR3 region has the DNA TGCGCCAGCAGCTTGGGTCCCGAGGGAACTAACGCCGGGGAGCTGTTTTTT. Translated, it gives CASSLGPEGTNAGELFF. The whole variable domain, filled in from reference TRBV5-1 and TRBJ2-2, reads KAGVTQTPRYLIKTRGQQVTLSCSPISGHRSVSWYQQTPGQGLQFLFEYFSETQRNKGNFPGRFSGRQFSNSRSEMNVSTLELGDSALYLCASSLGPEGTNAGELFFGEGSRLTVL.

This clone was seen more than once but under ten times. The J gene is TRBJ1-1, the V gene TRBV2; perhaps TRBD1 as D (5 bases). The CDR3 has 15 residues. V lost 1 base and J lost 4, with 13 bases in between. Looked up from germline, CDR1 is SNHLY and CDR2 is FYNNEI. The CDR3 DNA follows: TGTGCCAGCAGTGAAGGGCAGGGATCGAGCACTGAAGCTTTCTTT. Protein sequence: CASSEGQGSSTEAFF.

The chain joins TRBV7-8 to TRBJ1-1; 8 bases line up with TRBD1. The CDR3 loop spans 15 amino acids. Germline V gene data show CDR1 as SGHVS and CDR2 as FQNEAQ. The junction had 6 bases not matched to a gene; V was cut back by 2 bases and J by 4 bases. The CDR3 spells CASSLQGAESTEAFF. In nucleotides, the CDR3 is TGTGCCAGCAGCTTACAGGGGGCGGAGAGCACTGAAGCTTTCTTT.

V usage is TRBV29-1 and J usage is TRBJ2-2; 11 bases are a match to TRBD1. Germline V lookup: CDR1 SQVTM, CDR2 ANQGSEA. The V and J ends lost 7 bases and 5 bases, in that order; junction bases with no gene match: 6. The CDR3 consists of 14 residues. For the CDR3, the DNA is TGCAGCGCAATCGGGACAGGGGGAACCGGGGAGCTGTTTTTT. Translating it yields CSAIGTGGTGELFF.

This clone showed up just once. V gene TRBV28 combines with J gene TRBJ2-5, with TRBD2 identical over 9 bases. CDR1 is MDHEN, CDR2 SYDVKM, per germline. The CDR3 is made up of 14 amino acids. Germline trimming cut 1 base from V and 7 bases from J; bases unmatched to any gene: 4. The CDR3 nucleotides are TGTGCCAGCAGTTTATTCGCGCGGGAGGGGACCCAGTACTTC. It codes for CASSLFAREGTQYF.

This clone was counted a few times. The V gene is TRBV5-4, the J gene TRBJ2-7; D may be TRBD2 (6 bases). The CDR3 is 14 amino acids. Germline CDR1 reads SGHNT; CDR2 reads YYREEE (reference sequence). Between the trimmed V and J ends, which lost 2 bases and 3 bases, there was a span of 12 bases. The CDR3 sequence: CASSLPQTSYEQYF. CDR3 nucleotide sequence: TGTGCCAGCAGCTTACCCCAGACTAGCTACGAGCAGTACTTC.

The chain employs TRBV10-3 and TRBJ2-1, with D perhaps matching TRBD1 (7 bases). The V end lost 10 bases, the J end lost 10 bases, and 14 bases lay between the germline ends. The CDR3 contains 11 residues. CDR1 is ENHRY, CDR2 SYGVKD, per germline. CDR3 loop: CATTGAGEQFF. The DNA of the CDR3 is TGTGCCACCACAGGGGCGGGAGAGCAGTTCTTC.

V usage is TRBV19 and J usage is TRBJ2-3, with 8 bases lining up with TRBD2. V dropped 1 base and J dropped 3; count of bases not matched to a gene: 3. Per germline, CDR1 LNHDA and CDR2 SQIVND (reference sequence). The CDR3 is 15 residues long. The CDR3 DNA follows: TGTGCCAGTAGTATAGCGGGAGGGCCAACAGATACGCAGTATTTT. As protein: CASSIAGGPTDTQYF.

On this clone: This sample also contains other DNA sequences that code for the same CDR3. The chain recombines TRBV7-6 with TRBJ2-1; TRBD2 matches at 7 bases. V lost 5 bases, J lost 10 bases, and 14 bases stayed unmatched. Per germline, CDR1 SGHVS and CDR2 FNYEAQ. This CDR3 has 15 amino acids. The CDR3 nucleotides are TGTGCCAGCAGCCCCCGGACTAGAATCGGTTCGGAGCAGTTCTTC. It is translated as CASSPRTRIGSEQFF. The full variable domain, with the rest looked up from reference TRBV7-6 and TRBJ2-1, is GAGVSQSPRYKVTKRGQDVALRCDPISGHVSLYWYRQALGQGPEFLTYFNYEAQQDKSGLPNDRFSAERPEGSISTLTIQRTEQRDSAMYRCASSPRTRIGSEQFFGPGTRLTVL.

The chain couples TRBV4-1 to TRBJ2-1; the match to TRBD1 covers 8 bases. Trimming at V came to 1 base and at J to 0 bases, leaving 5 bases not matched to a gene. The length of the CDR3 is 17 residues. Per the germline V gene, CDR1 is MGHRA and CDR2 is YSYEKL. The CDR3 DNA follows: TGCGCCAGCAGCCAAGGCTGGACAGGGAGCTCCTACAATGAGCAGTTCTTC. This gives the protein CASSQGWTGSSYNEQFF.

The chain carries TRBV9 and TRBJ2-5, with 7 bases fitting TRBD2. There are 14 residues in the CDR3. Looked up from germline, CDR1 is SGDLS and CDR2 is YYNGEE. After removal of 3 bases from V and 4 bases from J, the junction contained 6 bases not matched to a gene. The CDR3 DNA sequence: TGTGCCAGCAGCGCCCGGGCGGGAGCAGAGACCCAGTACTTC. It specifies CASSARAGAETQYF.